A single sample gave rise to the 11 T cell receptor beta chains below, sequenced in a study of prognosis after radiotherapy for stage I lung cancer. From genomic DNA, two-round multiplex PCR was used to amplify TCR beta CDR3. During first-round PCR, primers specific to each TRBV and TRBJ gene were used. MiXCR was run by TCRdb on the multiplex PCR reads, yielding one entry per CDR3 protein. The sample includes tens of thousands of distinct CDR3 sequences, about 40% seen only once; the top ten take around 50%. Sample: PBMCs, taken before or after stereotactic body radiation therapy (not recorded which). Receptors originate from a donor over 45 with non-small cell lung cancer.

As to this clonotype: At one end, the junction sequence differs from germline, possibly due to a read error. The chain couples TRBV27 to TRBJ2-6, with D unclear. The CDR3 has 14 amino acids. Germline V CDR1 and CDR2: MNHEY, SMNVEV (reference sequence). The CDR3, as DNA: TGTGCCAGTATGTTGTGCTCTGTGGCCAACGTCCTGACTTTC. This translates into CASMLCSVANVLTF.

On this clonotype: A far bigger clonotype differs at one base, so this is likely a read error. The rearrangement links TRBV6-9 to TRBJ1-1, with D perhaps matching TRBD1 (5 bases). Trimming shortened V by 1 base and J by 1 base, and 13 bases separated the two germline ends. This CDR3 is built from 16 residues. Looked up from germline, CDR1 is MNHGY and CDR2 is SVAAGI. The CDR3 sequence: CASSYWGVYRNTEAFF. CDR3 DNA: TGTGCCAGCAGTTATTGGGGGGTTTATAGGAACACTGAAGCTTTCTTT.

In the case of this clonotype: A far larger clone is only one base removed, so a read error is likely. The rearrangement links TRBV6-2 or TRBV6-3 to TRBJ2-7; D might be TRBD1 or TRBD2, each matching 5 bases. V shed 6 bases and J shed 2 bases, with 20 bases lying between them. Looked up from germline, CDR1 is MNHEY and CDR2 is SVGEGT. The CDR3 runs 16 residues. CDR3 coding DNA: TGTGCCAGCAGCCAGACGGCCAGGGACCTCGCCTACGAGCAGTACTTC. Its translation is CASSQTARDLAYEQYF.

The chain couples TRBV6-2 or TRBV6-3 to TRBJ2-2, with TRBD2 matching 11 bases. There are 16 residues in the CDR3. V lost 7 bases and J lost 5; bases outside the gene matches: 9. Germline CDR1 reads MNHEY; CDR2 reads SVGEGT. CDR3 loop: CASKNSGRARTGELFF. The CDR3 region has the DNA TGTGCCAGCAAAAATAGCGGGAGGGCCAGGACCGGGGAGCTGTTTTTT.

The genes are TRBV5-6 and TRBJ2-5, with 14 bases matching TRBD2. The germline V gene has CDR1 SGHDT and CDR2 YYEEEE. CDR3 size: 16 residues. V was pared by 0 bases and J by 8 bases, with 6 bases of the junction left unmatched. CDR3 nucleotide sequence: TGTGCCAGCAGCTTGGCGGGACTAGCGGGAGCATATACCCAGTACTTC. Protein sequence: CASSLAGLAGAYTQYF.

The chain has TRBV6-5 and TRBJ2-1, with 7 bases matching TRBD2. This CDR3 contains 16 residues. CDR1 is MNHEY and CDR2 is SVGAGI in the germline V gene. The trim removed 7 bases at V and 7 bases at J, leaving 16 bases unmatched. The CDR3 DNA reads TGTGCCAGCACCCCGGGGGGTTTGGGCCGTACAAATGAGCAGTTCTTC. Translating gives CASTPGGLGRTNEQFF.

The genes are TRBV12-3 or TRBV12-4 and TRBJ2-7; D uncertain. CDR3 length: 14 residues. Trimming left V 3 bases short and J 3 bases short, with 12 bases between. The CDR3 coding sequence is TGTGCCAGCAGTTTTCGCGGTCAAAACTACGAGCAGTACTTC. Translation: CASSFRGQNYEQYF.

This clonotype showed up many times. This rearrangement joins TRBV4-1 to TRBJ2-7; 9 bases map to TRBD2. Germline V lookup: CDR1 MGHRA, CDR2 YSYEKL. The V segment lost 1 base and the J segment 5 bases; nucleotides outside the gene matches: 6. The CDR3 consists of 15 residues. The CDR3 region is CASSQGGSSGDEQYF. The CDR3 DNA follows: TGCGCCAGCAGCCAAGGGGGTTCTAGCGGGGACGAGCAGTACTTC.

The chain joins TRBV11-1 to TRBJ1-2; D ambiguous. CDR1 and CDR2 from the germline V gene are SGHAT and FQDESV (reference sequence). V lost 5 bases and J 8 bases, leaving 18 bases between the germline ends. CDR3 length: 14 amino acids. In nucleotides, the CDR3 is TGTGCCAGCAGCCCAAGTCCCGGTGATGGGGGCTACACCTTC. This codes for CASSPSPGDGGYTF. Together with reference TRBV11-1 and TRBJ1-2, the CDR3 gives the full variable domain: EAEVAQSPRYKITEKSQAVAFWCDPISGHATLYWYRQILGQGPELLVQFQDESVVDDSQLPKDRFSAERLKGVDSTLKIQPAELGDSAMYLCASSPSPGDGGYTFGSGTRLTVV.

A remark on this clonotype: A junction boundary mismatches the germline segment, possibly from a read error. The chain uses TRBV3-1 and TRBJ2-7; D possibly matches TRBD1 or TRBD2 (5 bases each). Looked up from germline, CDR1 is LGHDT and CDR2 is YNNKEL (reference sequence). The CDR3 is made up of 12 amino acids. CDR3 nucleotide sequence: TGTGCCATCAGCCAGGGCTGGGACGATCAGTACTTC. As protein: CAISQGWDDQYF.

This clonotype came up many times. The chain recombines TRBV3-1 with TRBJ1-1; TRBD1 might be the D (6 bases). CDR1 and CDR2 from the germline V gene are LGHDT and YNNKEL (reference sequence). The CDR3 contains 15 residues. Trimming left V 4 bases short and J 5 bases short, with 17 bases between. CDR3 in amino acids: CASSPLAGAGTEAFF. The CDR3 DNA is TGTGCCAGCAGCCCCCTGGCGGGGGCGGGGACTGAAGCTTTCTTT.